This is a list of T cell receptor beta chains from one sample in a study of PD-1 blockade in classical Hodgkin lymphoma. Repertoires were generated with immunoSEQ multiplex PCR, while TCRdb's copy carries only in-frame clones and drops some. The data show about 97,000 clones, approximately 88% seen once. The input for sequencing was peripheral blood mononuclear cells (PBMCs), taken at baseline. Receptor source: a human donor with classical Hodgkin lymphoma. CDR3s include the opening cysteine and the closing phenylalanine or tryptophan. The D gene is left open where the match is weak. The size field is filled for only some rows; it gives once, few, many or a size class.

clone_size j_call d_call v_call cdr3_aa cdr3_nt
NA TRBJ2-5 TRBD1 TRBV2 CASSQIQGAGETQYF TGTGCCAGCAGTCAGATACAGGGGGCAGGGGAGACCCAGTACTTC
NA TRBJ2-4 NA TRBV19 CASTPGPASKNIQYF TGTGCCAGTACCCCGGGCCCCGCGTCCAAAAACATTCAGTACTTC
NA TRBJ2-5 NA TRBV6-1 CASIVSGAGSETQYF TGTGCCAGCATAGTCTCTGGCGCGGGATCGGAGACCCAGTACTTC
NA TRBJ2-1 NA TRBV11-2 CASSPYNEQFF TGTGCCAGCAGCCCCTACAATGAGCAGTTCTTC
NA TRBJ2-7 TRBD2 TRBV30 CAWSVIAGAGEQYF TGTGCCTGGAGTGTGATAGCGGGAGCAGGCGAGCAGTACTTC
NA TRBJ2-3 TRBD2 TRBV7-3 CASSFGLAADTQYF TGTGCCAGCAGCTTTGGACTAGCAGCAGATACGCAGTATTTT
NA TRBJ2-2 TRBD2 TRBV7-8 CARAGTKATGELFF TGTGCCAGGGCCGGGACTAAGGCCACCGGGGAGCTGTTTTTT
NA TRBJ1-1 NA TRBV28 CASSFWSSKAFF TGTGCCAGCAGTTTTTGGTCGAGCAAAGCTTTCTTT
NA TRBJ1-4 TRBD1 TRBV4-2 CASSQAPRGPEKLFF TGTGCCAGCAGCCAAGCCCCCAGGGGGCCTGAAAAACTGTTTTTT
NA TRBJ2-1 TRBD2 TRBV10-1 CASSGAGVSNEQFF TGCGCCAGCAGTGGAGCGGGAGTCAGTAATGAGCAGTTCTTC
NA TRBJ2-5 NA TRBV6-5 CASSTPGVQETQYF TGTGCCAGCAGTACCCCAGGGGTCCAAGAGACCCAGTACTTC
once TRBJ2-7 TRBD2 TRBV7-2 CASSPGLARNEQYF TGTGCCAGCAGCCCGGGACTAGCGAGGAACGAGCAGTACTTC
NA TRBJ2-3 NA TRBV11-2 CASSFWLESSTDTQYF TGTGCCAGCAGCTTTTGGCTGGAGTCTAGCACAGATACGCAGTATTTT
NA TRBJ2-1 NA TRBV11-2 CASSLDGLGLIHNEQFF TGTGCCAGCAGCTTAGATGGGTTGGGGCTCATTCACAATGAGCAGTTCTTC
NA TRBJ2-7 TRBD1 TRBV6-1 CASSERDRGRAYEQYF TGTGCCAGCAGTGAACGAGACAGGGGTAGGGCCTACGAGCAGTACTTC
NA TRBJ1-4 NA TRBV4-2 CASSQDLGDGILFF TGTGCCAGCAGCCAAGATCTCGGGGATGGTATACTGTTTTTT
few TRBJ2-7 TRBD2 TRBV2 CASSEGRAGFEQYF TGTGCCAGCAGTGAGGGGAGGGCGGGTTTCGAGCAGTACTTC
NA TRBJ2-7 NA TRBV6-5 CASSVHQLSSYEQYF TGTGCCAGCAGTGTCCATCAATTGAGCTCCTACGAGCAGTACTTC
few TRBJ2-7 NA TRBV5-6 CASSPGLTLSYEQYF TGTGCCAGCAGCCCGGGACTCACCCTCTCCTACGAGCAGTACTTC
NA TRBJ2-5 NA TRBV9 CASSLPKGGVEETQYF TGTGCCAGCAGCCTCCCGAAGGGGGGCGTAGAAGAGACCCAGTACTTC
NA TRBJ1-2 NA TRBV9 CASSVGFTPNYGYTF TGTGCCAGCAGCGTAGGTTTCACCCCTAACTATGGCTACACCTTC
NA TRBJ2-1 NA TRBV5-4 CASSIIAETFEQFF TGTGCCAGCAGCATAATAGCGGAGACGTTTGAGCAGTTCTTC
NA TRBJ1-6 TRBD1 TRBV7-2 CASSLPTGDGSPLHF TGTGCCAGCAGCTTACCCACAGGGGATGGGTCACCCCTCCACTTT
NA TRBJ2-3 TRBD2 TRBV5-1 CASRRERGTDTQYF TGCGCCAGCCGCCGGGAGCGGGGGACAGATACGCAGTATTTT
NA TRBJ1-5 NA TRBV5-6 CAGSLEGVPNQPQHF TGTGCCGGCAGCTTGGAAGGGGTCCCCAATCAGCCCCAGCATTTT
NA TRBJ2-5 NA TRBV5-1 CASSLEVGVQETQYF TGCGCCAGCAGCTTGGAAGTAGGGGTCCAAGAGACCCAGTACTTC
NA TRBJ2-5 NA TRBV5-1 CASRQGGSQETQYF TGCGCCAGCAGGCAAGGAGGCAGTCAAGAGACCCAGTACTTC
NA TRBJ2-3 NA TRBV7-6 CASSLQVLSTDTQYF TGTGCCAGCAGCTTACAGGTTCTTAGCACAGATACGCAGTATTTT
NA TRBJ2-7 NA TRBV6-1 CASTKPGSYEQYF TGTGCCAGCACCAAACCAGGCTCCTACGAGCAGTACTTC
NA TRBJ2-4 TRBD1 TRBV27 CASSPSPGTGAKNIQYF TGTGCCAGCAGTCCTAGTCCCGGGACAGGGGCCAAAAACATTCAGTACTTC
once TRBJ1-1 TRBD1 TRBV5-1 CASSLGTGGETEAFF TGCGCCAGCAGCTTGGGGACAGGGGGAGAAACTGAAGCTTTCTTT
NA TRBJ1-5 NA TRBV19 CASRDGRNYQPQHF TGTGCCAGTAGGGACGGTAGGAATTATCAGCCCCAGCATTTT
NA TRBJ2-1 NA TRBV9 CASSVANMPAVAEQFF TGTGCCAGCAGCGTAGCTAACATGCCCGCAGTGGCGGAGCAGTTCTTC
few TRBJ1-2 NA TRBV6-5 CASSSAGPHGYTF TGTGCCAGCAGCTCCGCCGGTCCACATGGCTACACCTTC
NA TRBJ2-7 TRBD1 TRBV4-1 CASSPAPGQGYYEQYF TGCGCCAGCAGCCCCGCCCCGGGACAGGGATACTACGAGCAGTACTTC
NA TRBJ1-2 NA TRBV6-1 CASSESGGYGYTF TGTGCCAGCAGTGAATCGGGGGGCTATGGCTACACCTTC
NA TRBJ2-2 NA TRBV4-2 CASSQGWDGNTGELFF TGTGCCAGCAGCCAAGGGTGGGACGGCAACACCGGGGAGCTGTTTTTT
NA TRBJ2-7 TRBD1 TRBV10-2 CASAGTGVYEQYF TGCGCCAGCGCCGGGACAGGGGTCTACGAGCAGTACTTC
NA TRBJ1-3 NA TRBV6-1 CASSDTRRMNTIYF TGTGCCAGCAGTGATACAAGGCGGATGAACACCATATATTTT
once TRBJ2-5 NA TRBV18 CASSREIQETQYF TGTGCCAGCTCCCGGGAGATCCAAGAGACCCAGTACTTC
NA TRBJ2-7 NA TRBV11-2 CASSLGRYEQYF TGTGCCAGCAGCTTAGGCAGGTACGAGCAGTACTTC
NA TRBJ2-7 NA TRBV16 CASSPRAYEQYF TGTGCCAGCAGCCCCAGGGCCTACGAGCAGTACTTC
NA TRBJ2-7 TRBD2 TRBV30 CAWSGPRGAGVKQYF TGTGCCTGGAGTGGACCACGGGGAGCGGGAGTTAAGCAGTACTTC
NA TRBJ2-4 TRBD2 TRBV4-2 CASSQEMAGVLNIQYF TGTGCCAGCAGCCAAGAGATGGCGGGAGTGCTAAACATTCAGTACTTC
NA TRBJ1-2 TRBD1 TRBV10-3 CAISDSRTGGLYGYTF TGTGCCATCAGTGACTCTAGGACAGGGGGACTCTATGGCTACACCTTC
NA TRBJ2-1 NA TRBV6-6 CASSYPQAGGHNEQFF TGTGCCAGCAGTTACCCGCAGGCTGGCGGCCACAATGAGCAGTTCTTC
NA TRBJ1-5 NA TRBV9 CASSETGTDNQPQHF TGTGCCAGCAGTGAAACCGGGACGGATAATCAGCCCCAGCATTTT
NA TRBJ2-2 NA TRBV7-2 CASSSDFATGELFF TGTGCCAGCAGCTCCGACTTTGCCACCGGGGAGCTGTTTTTT
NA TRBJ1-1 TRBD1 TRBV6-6 CASRPAGGTGTEAFF TGTGCCAGCAGGCCGGCAGGGGGCACGGGAACTGAAGCTTTCTTT